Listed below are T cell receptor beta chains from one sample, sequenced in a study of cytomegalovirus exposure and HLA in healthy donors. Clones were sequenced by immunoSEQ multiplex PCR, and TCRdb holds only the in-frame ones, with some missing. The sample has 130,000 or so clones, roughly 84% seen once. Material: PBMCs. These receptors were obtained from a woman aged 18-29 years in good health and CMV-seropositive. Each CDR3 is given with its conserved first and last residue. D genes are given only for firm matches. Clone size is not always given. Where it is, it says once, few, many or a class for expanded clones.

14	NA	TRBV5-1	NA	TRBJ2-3	TGCGCCAGCAGCGGGGAGGGGGTCCGGGATACGCAGTATTTT	CASSGEGVRDTQYF
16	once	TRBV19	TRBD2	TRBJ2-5	TGTGCCGGTAGTATATGGGCTAGCGGGGTACGTGAGACCCAGTACTTC	CAGSIWASGVRETQYF
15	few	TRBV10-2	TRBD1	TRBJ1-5	TGCGCCAGCAGGGATACAGGGGGCGGCAATCAGCCCCAGCATTTT	CASRDTGGGNQPQHF
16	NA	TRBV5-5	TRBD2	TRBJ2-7	TGTGCCAGCAGCCATCCCGGGGGGGGTACTCTCTACGAGCAGTACTTC	CASSHPGGGTLYEQYF
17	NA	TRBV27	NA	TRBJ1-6	TGTGCCAGCAGTTTATCGTCCTATCTCGGGGGTAATTCACCCCTCCACTTT	CASSLSSYLGGNSPLHF
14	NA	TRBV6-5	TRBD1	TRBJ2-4	TGTGCCAGCAGTCTCTCACAGGGGAGAAACATTCAGTACTTC	CASSLSQGRNIQYF
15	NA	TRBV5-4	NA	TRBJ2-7	TGTGCCAGCAGCTTGGGGCCGGAAGCGGGCGGCGAGCAGTACTTC	CASSLGPEAGGEQYF
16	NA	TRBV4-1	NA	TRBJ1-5	TGCGCCAGCAGCCAAGACCAAAGCGACAGAGAACAGCCCCAGCATTTT	CASSQDQSDREQPQHF
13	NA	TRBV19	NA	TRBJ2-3	TGTGCCAGTAGTATGAACAGGGCAGATACGCAGTATTTT	CASSMNRADTQYF
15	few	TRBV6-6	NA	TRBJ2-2	TGTGCCAGCAGTCCTCCGGCGAGCGGCACCGGGGAGCTGTTTTTT	CASSPPASGTGELFF
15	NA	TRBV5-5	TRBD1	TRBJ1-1	TGTGCCAGCAGCCCCCGGGACAGGGTATATACTGAAGCTTTCTTT	CASSPRDRVYTEAFF
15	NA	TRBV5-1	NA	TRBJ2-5	TGCGCCAGCAGCTTGGTCAGGGGCACCCAAGAGACCCAGTACTTC	CASSLVRGTQETQYF
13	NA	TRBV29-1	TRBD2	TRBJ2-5	TGCAGCGTTCGTCGCGGGAGGGGGGAGACCCAGTACTTC	CSVRRGRGETQYF
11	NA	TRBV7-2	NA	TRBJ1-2	TGTGCCAGCAGCCTCCCTGAGGGCTACACCTTC	CASSLPEGYTF
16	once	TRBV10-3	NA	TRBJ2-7	TGTGCCATCAGTGAAATCGGGACTGGAGAGAGTTACGAGCAGTACTTC	CAISEIGTGESYEQYF
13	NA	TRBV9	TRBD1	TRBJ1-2	TGTGCCAGCAGCGCATGGACAGGGGGTGGCTACACCTTC	CASSAWTGGGYTF
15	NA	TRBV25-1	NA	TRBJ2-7	TGTGCCAGCAGTGAATCAAAAAGGGGGACCTACGAGCAGTACTTC	CASSESKRGTYEQYF
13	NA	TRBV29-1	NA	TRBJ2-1	TGCAGCGTTGACTTTTGGGGCTGGGATGAGCAGTTCTTC	CSVDFWGWDEQFF
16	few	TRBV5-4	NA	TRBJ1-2	TGTGCCAGCAGCTTGCCCTGGGGGGGGGATGTTTATGGCTACACCTTC	CASSLPWGGDVYGYTF
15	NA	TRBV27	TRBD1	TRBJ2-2	TGTGCCAGCAGTTCCGGACAGGGGCGGGGCGGGGAGCTGTTTTTT	CASSSGQGRGGELFF
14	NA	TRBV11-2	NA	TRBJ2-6	TGTGCCAGCCGAGCGGCCTCTGGGGCCAACGTCCTGACTTTC	CASRAASGANVLTF
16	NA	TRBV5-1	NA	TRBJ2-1	TGCGCCAGCAGCTTAGATATCTGGGGTAGCGACAATGAGCAGTTCTTC	CASSLDIWGSDNEQFF
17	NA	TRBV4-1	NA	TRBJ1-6	TGCGCCAGCAGCCCAGAGCAGGGGAGCTCCTATAATTCACCCCTCCACTTT	CASSPEQGSSYNSPLHF
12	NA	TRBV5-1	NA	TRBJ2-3	TGCGCCAGCAGCCCAAGCACAGATACGCAGTATTTT	CASSPSTDTQYF
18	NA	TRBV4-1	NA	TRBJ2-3	TGCGCCAGCAGCCAAGCACCGAGGTCGGGGAGGTTAACAGATACGCAGTATTTT	CASSQAPRSGRLTDTQYF
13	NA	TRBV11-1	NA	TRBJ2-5	TGTGCCAGCAGCTCCGAAAACCTAGTGGAGCAGTACTTC	CASSSENLVEQYF
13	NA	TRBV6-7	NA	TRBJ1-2	TGTGCCAGCAGCCACTATGTCAGAAATGGCTACACCTTC	CASSHYVRNGYTF
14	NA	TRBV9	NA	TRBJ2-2	TGTGCCAGCGCACGCCCAGAAATAAGCGGGGAGCTGTTTTTT	CASARPEISGELFF
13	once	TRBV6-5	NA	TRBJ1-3	TGTGCCAGTAGAGAGAGTACTGGAAACACCATATATTTT	CASRESTGNTIYF
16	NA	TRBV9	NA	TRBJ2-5	TGTGCCAGCAGCGCAATCGGGCAGGGCCGGGGGGAGACCCAGTACTTC	CASSAIGQGRGETQYF
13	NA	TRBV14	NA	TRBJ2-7	TGTGCCAGCAGCCTCCCGAGCTCCTACGAGCAGTACTTC	CASSLPSSYEQYF
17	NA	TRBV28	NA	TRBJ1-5	TGTGCCAGCAGTTTATACTCCCTCAGGGGTCACAATCAGCCCCAGCATTTT	CASSLYSLRGHNQPQHF
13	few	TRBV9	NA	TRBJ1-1	TGTGCCAGCAGCGTAGGAGGCCGCACTGAAGCTTTCTTT	CASSVGGRTEAFF
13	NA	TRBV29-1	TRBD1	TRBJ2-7	TGCAGCGTTGATGGGGACAGACCCTACGAGCAGTACTTC	CSVDGDRPYEQYF
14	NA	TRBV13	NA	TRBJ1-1	TGTGCCAGCAGCTTAGGCCGGAGGGGGGGTGAAGCTTTCTTT	CASSLGRRGGEAFF
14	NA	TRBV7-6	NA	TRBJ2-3	TGTGCCAGCAGCCAACCGGAGTTAACAGATACGCAGTATTTT	CASSQPELTDTQYF
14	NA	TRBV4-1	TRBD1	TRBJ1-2	TGCGCCAGCAGCCCCTGGACAGGGGGCTATGGCTACACCTTC	CASSPWTGGYGYTF
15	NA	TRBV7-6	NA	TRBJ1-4	TGTGCCAGCAGCTCCGGGGGTGGCAGTCATGAAAAACTGTTTTTT	CASSSGGGSHEKLFF
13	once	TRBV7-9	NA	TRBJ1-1	TGTGCCAGCAGCCCCGCCGGAGACCCTGAAGCTTTCTTT	CASSPAGDPEAFF
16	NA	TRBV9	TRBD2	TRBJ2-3	TGTGCCAGCAGCCCCCGGACTAGCGGGGGGGTAGATACGCAGTATTTT	CASSPRTSGGVDTQYF
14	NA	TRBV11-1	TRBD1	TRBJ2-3	TGTGCCAGCAGCTTGTTGACAGGGATCGATTCGCAGTATTTT	CASSLLTGIDSQYF
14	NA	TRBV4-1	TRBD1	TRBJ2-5	TGCGCCAGCAGCCCAACAGGGGGCGAGGAGACCCAGTACTTC	CASSPTGGEETQYF
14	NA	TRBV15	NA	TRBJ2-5	TGTGCCACCAGCAGAGCCCAGGGTCTTGAGACCCAGTACTTC	CATSRAQGLETQYF
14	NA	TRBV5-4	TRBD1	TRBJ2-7	TGTGCCAGCAGCTTGTGGCCCACAGGGGGCGAGCAGTACTTC	CASSLWPTGGEQYF
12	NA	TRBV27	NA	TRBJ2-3	TGTGCCAGGGAGAGGTGGGCAGATACGCAGTATTTT	CARERWADTQYF
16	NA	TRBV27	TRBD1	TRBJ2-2	TGTGCCAGCAGTGAACGTGGGACAGGGGTCACCGGGGAGCTGTTTTTT	CASSERGTGVTGELFF
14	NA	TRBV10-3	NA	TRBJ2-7	TGTGCCATCAGTGAGTCGGGGCGACCCTACGAGCAGTACTTC	CAISESGRPYEQYF
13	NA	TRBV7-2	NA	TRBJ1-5	TGTGCCAGCAGCCCAGGGGTGGCTCAGCCCCAGCATTTT	CASSPGVAQPQHF
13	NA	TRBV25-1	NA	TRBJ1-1	TGTGCCAGCAGTAGTCAAGGGGACACTGAAGCTTTCTTT	CASSSQGDTEAFF
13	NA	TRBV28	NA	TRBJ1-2	TGTGCCAGCAGTTTATCCGAAGGGGGTGGCTACACCTTC	CASSLSEGGGYTF
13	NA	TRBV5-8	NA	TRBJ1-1	TGTGCCAGCAGCCTGTGGGGGGAGGCTGTAGCTTTCTTT	CASSLWGEAVAFF
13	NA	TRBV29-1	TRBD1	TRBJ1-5	TGCAGCGTCTTAGACAGGGAAAACCAGCCCCAGCATTTT	CSVLDRENQPQHF
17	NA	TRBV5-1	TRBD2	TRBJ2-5	TGCGCCAGCAGCTTGAGAGTAGCGGGGGGCCGCGAGGAGACCCAGTACTTC	CASSLRVAGGREETQYF
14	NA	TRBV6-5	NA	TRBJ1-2	TGTGCCAGCACCCAAGGGAGGGGATACTATGGCTACACCTTC	CASTQGRGYYGYTF
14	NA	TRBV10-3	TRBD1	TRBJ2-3	TGTGCCATAAATTCGGGACAGGGGGCAGATACGCAGTATTTT	CAINSGQGADTQYF
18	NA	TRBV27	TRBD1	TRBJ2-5	TGTGCCACCCGGAGGACAGGGGTGACAATGGGCCTACAAGAGACCCAGTACTTC	CATRRTGVTMGLQETQYF
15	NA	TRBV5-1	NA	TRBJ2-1	TGCGCCACCTTGACTAGAGGTCCTTCCTACAATGAGCAGTTCTTC	CATLTRGPSYNEQFF